A selection of T cell receptor beta chains follows, all from one sample in a study of blood T cells in healthy people across ages. TCRdb re-called the 5' RACE reads through MiXCR, storing one row per CDR3 protein. The data contain 800,000 to 1,300,000 distinct CDR3 sequences, 20% to 25% of them singletons. These data are also associated with another study on T cells of mothers and their children.

The sample taken for sequencing was blood. These receptors were collected from a girl under 10 years old in good health. CDR3s include the opening cysteine and the closing phenylalanine or tryptophan. The D gene is left open where the match is weak. Clone size is given for some rows only: seen once, a few or many times, or a class if the clone is expanded.

D: -
size: many
V: TRBV7-9
J: TRBJ2-5
CDR3: CASSLAGKETQYF
DNA: TGTGCCAGCAGCTTGGCAGGGAAAGAGACCCAGTACTTC

D: -
size: -
V: TRBV5-5
J: TRBJ2-5
CDR3: CASSLRTGTGETQYF
DNA: TGTGCCAGCAGCCTAAGAACCGGGACCGGAGAGACCCAGTACTTC

D: -
size: -
V: TRBV29-1
J: TRBJ2-1
CDR3: CSVVPGSSYNEQFF
DNA: TGCAGCGTTGTGCCAGGGAGCTCCTACAATGAGCAGTTCTTC

D: TRBD2
size: few
V: TRBV5-6
J: TRBJ2-1
CDR3: CASSSLAGGGYNERFF
DNA: TGTGCCAGCAGCTCCCTAGCGGGAGGGGGCTACAATGAGCGGTTCTTC

D: -
size: -
V: TRBV10-3
J: TRBJ1-1
CDR3: CAISESGGTEAFF
DNA: TGTGCCATCAGTGAGTCGGGGGGCACTGAAGCTTTCTTT

D: -
size: few
V: TRBV12-3/TRBV12-4
J: TRBJ1-2
CDR3: CASTLDRFYGYTF
DNA: TGTGCCAGCACCCTTGACAGGTTCTATGGCTACACCTTC

D: TRBD2
size: -
V: TRBV15
J: TRBJ2-1
CDR3: CATSGFRTSGGDTSSSYNEQFF
DNA: TGTGCCACCAGCGGATTCAGGACTAGCGGGGGAGATACTTCGAGCTCCTACAATGAGCAGTTCTTC

D: -
size: -
V: TRBV5-6
J: TRBJ2-7
CDR3: CASSGTGTAYEQYF
DNA: TGTGCCAGCAGCGGGACCGGGACCGCCTACGAGCAGTACTTC

D: -
size: few
V: TRBV4-3
J: TRBJ1-6
CDR3: CASSQDMWKSLHF
DNA: TGCGCCAGCAGCCAAGATATGTGGAAATCCCTCCACTTT

D: -
size: -
V: TRBV12-3/TRBV12-4
J: TRBJ2-1
CDR3: CASSSDGPNEQFF
DNA: TGTGCCAGCAGTTCGGACGGGCCCAATGAGCAGTTCTTC

D: -
size: -
V: TRBV7-2
J: TRBJ1-2
CDR3: CASSSSGPADPGYTF
DNA: TGTGCCAGCAGCTCCTCGGGGCCGGCGGATCCTGGCTACACCTTC

D: TRBD2
size: -
V: TRBV20-1
J: TRBJ2-7
CDR3: CSALRAGLDEQYF
DNA: TGCAGTGCACTTAGAGCGGGGTTGGACGAGCAGTACTTC

D: -
size: few
V: TRBV29-1
J: TRBJ2-5
CDR3: CSVKGTKETQYF
DNA: TGCAGCGTGAAAGGGACCAAAGAGACCCAGTACTTC

D: TRBD2
size: -
V: TRBV9
J: TRBJ2-7
CDR3: CASSPHDERDYEQYF
DNA: TGTGCCAGCAGCCCCCATGACGAGCGGGACTACGAGCAGTACTTC

D: TRBD1
size: -
V: TRBV15
J: TRBJ2-1
CDR3: CATSIDRVWNNEQFF
DNA: TGTGCCACCAGCATAGACAGGGTTTGGAACAATGAGCAGTTCTTC

D: TRBD2
size: -
V: TRBV10-3
J: TRBJ2-5
CDR3: CAISDSAGGGETQYF
DNA: TGTGCCATCAGTGACTCCGCGGGAGGAGGGGAGACCCAGTACTTC

D: -
size: -
V: TRBV29-1
J: TRBJ2-3
CDR3: CSVENTGGSTDTQYF
DNA: TGCAGCGTTGAAAATACTGGGGGAAGCACAGATACGCAGTATTTT

D: -
size: few
V: TRBV7-9
J: TRBJ2-1
CDR3: CASSFDSWLQFF
DNA: TGTGCCAGCAGCTTCGACAGTTGGCTTCAGTTCTTC

D: TRBD2
size: -
V: TRBV5-6
J: TRBJ2-4
CDR3: CASRPSGAKNIQYF
DNA: TGTGCCAGCAGACCTAGCGGAGCCAAAAACATTCAGTACTTC

D: TRBD1
size: -
V: TRBV7-2
J: TRBJ2-3
CDR3: CASSSTRDRVPDTQYF
DNA: TGTGCCAGCAGCTCAACCCGGGACAGGGTCCCAGATACGCAGTATTTT

D: TRBD1
size: many
V: TRBV7-9
J: TRBJ1-4
CDR3: CASSWDSRNEKLFF
DNA: TGTGCCAGCAGCTGGGACAGCCGTAATGAAAAACTGTTTTTT

D: -
size: once
V: TRBV28
J: TRBJ1-1
CDR3: CASSSRGGMDTEAFF
DNA: TGTGCCAGCAGCAGTCGCGGGGGCATGGACACTGAAGCTTTCTTT

D: -
size: -
V: TRBV29-1
J: TRBJ1-2
CDR3: CAWWGGVGGYTF
DNA: TGCGCCTGGTGGGGGGGAGTTGGAGGCTACACCTTC

D: -
size: -
V: TRBV5-1
J: TRBJ1-2
CDR3: CASSWGGEANYGYTF
DNA: TGCGCCAGCAGCTGGGGTGGGGAAGCTAACTATGGCTACACCTTC

D: TRBD1
size: few
V: TRBV18
J: TRBJ1-1
CDR3: CASSPPQGASTEAFF
DNA: TGTGCCAGCTCACCACCCCAGGGGGCCAGCACTGAAGCTTTCTTT

D: TRBD2
size: few
V: TRBV3-1
J: TRBJ2-1
CDR3: CASSLGLAGGYEFF
DNA: TGTGCCAGCAGCCTTGGACTAGCGGGAGGGTATGAGTTCTTC

D: -
size: -
V: TRBV7-9
J: TRBJ2-2
CDR3: CASLEGFIAGELFF
DNA: TGTGCCAGTCTAGAGGGATTCATAGCCGGGGAGCTGTTTTTT

D: -
size: -
V: TRBV7-2
J: TRBJ2-3
CDR3: CASSSTIGASPTDTQYF
DNA: TGTGCCAGCAGCTCAACTATAGGGGCAAGCCCCACAGATACGCAGTATTTT

D: TRBD1
size: -
V: TRBV4-1
J: TRBJ2-1
CDR3: CASSRITRDSTYNEQFF
DNA: TGCGCCAGCAGCCGCATAACCCGGGACAGTACCTACAATGAGCAGTTCTTC

D: -
size: few
V: TRBV11-2
J: TRBJ1-1
CDR3: CASLPGAGSTEAFF
DNA: TGTGCCAGCCTCCCCGGGGCTGGGTCAACTGAAGCTTTCTTT

D: TRBD2
size: once
V: TRBV20-1
J: TRBJ2-1
CDR3: CSATDSGSGYNEQFF
DNA: TGCAGTGCTACCGATAGCGGGAGTGGGTACAATGAGCAGTTCTTC

D: -
size: -
V: TRBV7-9
J: TRBJ2-1
CDR3: CASTPWDHLGNEQFF
DNA: TGTGCCAGCACCCCTTGGGACCACCTGGGTAATGAGCAGTTCTTC

D: -
size: few
V: TRBV12-3/TRBV12-4
J: TRBJ1-3
CDR3: CASSLVGNRVWGNTIYF
DNA: TGTGCCAGCAGTTTAGTGGGGAATCGAGTTTGGGGAAACACCATATATTTT

D: TRBD1
size: -
V: TRBV7-9
J: TRBJ2-5
CDR3: CASSSKTGMETQYF
DNA: TGTGCCAGCAGCTCCAAGACAGGGATGGAGACCCAGTACTTC

D: -
size: few
V: TRBV20-1
J: TRBJ2-2
CDR3: CSAGSAVKDTGELFF
DNA: TGCAGTGCTGGATCCGCGGTGAAAGACACCGGGGAGCTGTTTTTT

D: TRBD2
size: few
V: TRBV10-3
J: TRBJ2-1
CDR3: CAISEREKPYVSHEQFF
DNA: TGTGCCATCAGCGAGCGGGAGAAACCGTATGTATCCCATGAGCAGTTCTTC

D: TRBD2
size: -
V: TRBV12-3/TRBV12-4
J: TRBJ2-2
CDR3: CASSLRPRLAQNTGELFF
DNA: TGTGCCAGCAGTTTACGACCCAGACTAGCCCAGAACACCGGGGAGCTGTTTTTT

D: -
size: -
V: TRBV29-1
J: TRBJ1-1
CDR3: CSVVPGPQAFF
DNA: TGCAGCGTTGTACCGGGACCTCAAGCTTTCTTT

D: -
size: few
V: TRBV29-1
J: TRBJ2-7
CDR3: CSVEAGPNEQYF
DNA: TGCAGCGTTGAAGCCGGGCCCAACGAGCAGTACTTC

D: TRBD2
size: few
V: TRBV6-5
J: TRBJ2-1
CDR3: CASSYQGGEQFF
DNA: TGTGCCAGCAGTTACCAGGGAGGGGAGCAGTTCTTC

D: TRBD2
size: few
V: TRBV7-9
J: TRBJ2-5
CDR3: CASSPPRLAVQETQYF
DNA: TGTGCCAGCAGCCCCCCGCGACTAGCGGTCCAAGAGACCCAGTACTTC

D: -
size: -
V: TRBV7-8
J: TRBJ2-1
CDR3: CASSLESGFTYNEQFF
DNA: TGTGCCAGCAGCTTAGAGAGCGGATTCACCTACAATGAGCAGTTCTTC

D: -
size: -
V: TRBV15
J: TRBJ1-1
CDR3: CATSGDYDTEAFF
DNA: TGTGCCACCAGCGGGGACTATGACACTGAAGCTTTCTTT

D: -
size: few
V: TRBV4-1
J: TRBJ1-5
CDR3: CASSRGNNQPQHF
DNA: TGCGCCAGCAGCAGGGGAAACAATCAGCCCCAGCATTTT

D: -
size: -
V: TRBV4-1
J: TRBJ1-1
CDR3: CASSRIKLNTEAFF
DNA: TGCGCCAGCAGCCGTATAAAGCTGAACACTGAAGCTTTCTTT

D: -
size: few
V: TRBV9
J: TRBJ2-5
CDR3: CASSVGLFQETQYF
DNA: TGTGCCAGCAGCGTTGGGTTATTCCAAGAGACCCAGTACTTC

D: TRBD1
size: -
V: TRBV13
J: TRBJ2-7
CDR3: CASSLSPGQGVNYEQYF
DNA: TGTGCCAGCAGCTTATCCCCGGGACAGGGAGTAAACTACGAGCAGTACTTC

D: -
size: -
V: TRBV2
J: TRBJ1-4
CDR3: CARETGTKNEKLFF
DNA: TGTGCCCGAGAGACCGGGACCAAGAATGAAAAACTGTTTTTT

D: TRBD2
size: few
V: TRBV7-3
J: TRBJ2-5
CDR3: CASSLEKRLGGDQETQYF
DNA: TGTGCCAGCAGCCTCGAAAAGAGGCTGGGGGGGGACCAAGAGACCCAGTACTTC

D: TRBD1
size: many
V: TRBV6-5
J: TRBJ2-5
CDR3: CASTRGDRGFEETQYF
DNA: TGTGCCAGCACTAGGGGGGACAGGGGGTTTGAAGAGACCCAGTACTTC

D: TRBD2
size: -
V: TRBV7-2
J: TRBJ2-1
CDR3: CASSLRDYSYNEQFF
DNA: TGTGCCAGCAGCCTCCGGGACTACTCCTACAATGAGCAGTTCTTC

D: -
size: -
V: TRBV13
J: TRBJ1-4
CDR3: CASSAPLGEKLFF
DNA: TGTGCCAGCAGCGCCCCTCTTGGGGAAAAACTGTTTTTT

D: TRBD1
size: few
V: TRBV20-1
J: TRBJ1-3
CDR3: CSASTLQGAPSSGNTIYF
DNA: TGCAGTGCTAGTACGTTACAGGGGGCTCCGAGCTCTGGAAACACCATATATTTT